These T cell receptor beta chains were read from a single sample in a study of post-analysis software for immune sequencing data. TCRdb analysed the PCR reads with MiXCR anew, one entry per CDR3 protein. The sample records 750,000 to 950,000 distinct CDR3 sequences, around 53% being singletons. Sequenced sample: blood. The receptor source for this set is a girl aged 10-17 years with multiple sclerosis. Both conserved end residues are part of each CDR3. The size field is filled for only some rows; it gives once, few, many or a size class.

v_call clone_size cdr3_aa
TRBV20-1 NA CSADPGAGYNYGYTF
TRBV5-1 NA CASSLGEFYEQYF
TRBV7-3 NA CASSLLVLSGDTQYF
TRBV5-1 NA CASSLGDRDYGYTF
TRBV4-2 NA CASSHGKDTDTQYF
TRBV24-1 few CATSKGTAPYNEQFF
TRBV7-9 few CASSTWAGVEAFF
TRBV15 NA CATSREPGQQETQYF
TRBV20-1 NA CSARGGLSEQFF
TRBV5-5 few CASSEGSKVVDTQYF
TRBV20-1 few CSASGLVHRDTQYF
TRBV3-1 NA CASSQEGSGTQETQYF
TRBV7-7 few CASSSSEGKAPPREQYF
TRBV12-5 few CASRSGTGRTDTQYF
TRBV5-1 NA CASSLEEGWYNEQFF
TRBV7-8 NA CASSPTGTNNEQFF
TRBV9 few CASSGAQAGRNYGYTF
TRBV29-1 few CSAVQGAHRETQYF
TRBV3-1 few CASSQEGEGSGANVLTF
TRBV29-1 NA CSVEWVTEAFF
TRBV5-5 NA CASSLTYISLGGYTF
TRBV13 NA CASSANLGPGGDSHKQFF
TRBV2 NA CASRARGPEGEQFF
TRBV7-3 NA CASSPRGLAGGYEQFF
TRBV6-5 NA CASSHGQGASSNQPQHF
TRBV14 NA CASSQENTGRQFF
TRBV15 NA CATSRDPNSYEQYF
TRBV7-2 NA CASRGTGLDIQYF
TRBV6-5 NA CASQGDYGDEQYF
TRBV6-6 NA CASSYTGTADLNTEAFF
TRBV20-1 NA CSARDQGAGETQYF
TRBV12-3/TRBV12-4 NA CASSFMSGVETQYF
TRBV9 few CASSAGLASTDTQYF
TRBV12-3/TRBV12-4 NA CASSFNDGAPQHF
TRBV5-1 NA CASSLEAPSYEQYF
TRBV15 NA CATSGLRLTSGSDEQYF
TRBV10-3 NA CAISDSGQGDEQYF
TRBV15 NA CATSGKFRSSYEQYF
TRBV5-1 NA CASSSGPTNYEQYF
TRBV5-1 few CASSLVQGAGYEQYF